A selection of T cell receptor beta chains follows, all from one sample in a study of cytomegalovirus exposure and HLA in healthy donors. Profiled with immunoSEQ multiplex PCR; TCRdb holds only in-frame clones, not every one. The data contain roughly 110,000 clones, around 80% of them singletons. The sample taken for sequencing was PBMCs. These TCRs come from a man younger than 45 in good health and CMV-seropositive. CDR3s include the opening cysteine and the closing phenylalanine or tryptophan. Fields, in order: clone size, V gene, D gene, J gene, CDR3 DNA, CDR3 protein. D genes are given only for firm matches. Expanded clones get a size class; other rows say once, few or many, or leave the size out.

>-|TRBV30|-|TRBJ2-1
TGTGCAACGAGGGCCCCCGACCAAACAAACTCCTACAATGAGCAGTTCTTC
CATRAPDQTNSYNEQFF
>-|TRBV6-5|-|TRBJ2-1
TGTGCCAGCAGTTCCGGGACCTACAATGAGCAGTTCTTC
CASSSGTYNEQFF
>-|TRBV29-1|-|TRBJ2-2
TGCAGCGCAACTACGAACACCGGGGAGCTGTTTTTT
CSATTNTGELFF
>once|TRBV30|-|TRBJ1-5
TGTGCCTGGAGTGGGTCCTTGGGGGGGGGCAATCAGCCCCAGCATTTT
CAWSGSLGGGNQPQHF
>-|TRBV4-2|-|TRBJ1-2
TGTGCCAGCAGCCCCCAAAGTTTTAACAGGCATGGCTACACCTTC
CASSPQSFNRHGYTF
>-|TRBV2|-|TRBJ1-1
TGTGCCAGCAGTGGGGGAGGGGGGGCCGGCACTGAAGCTTTCTTT
CASSGGGGAGTEAFF
>-|TRBV28|TRBD1|TRBJ2-5
TGTGCCAGCGCTACTCTCGACAGGGGAGAGACCCAGTACTTC
CASATLDRGETQYF
>-|TRBV5-1|-|TRBJ1-1
TGCGCCAGCAGTGAAGGGGTTGTGAGTTTGGACACTGAAGCTTTCTTT
CASSEGVVSLDTEAFF
>few|TRBV28|-|TRBJ1-2
TGTGCCAGCAGTTTGATCGGGAGCTTAGGTGGCTACACCTTC
CASSLIGSLGGYTF
>-|TRBV9|TRBD1|TRBJ1-3
TGTGCCAGCAGCGTAACCGGGACAGGGGGCGCGGGCTCTGGAAACACCATATATTTT
CASSVTGTGGAGSGNTIYF
>-|TRBV5-1|TRBD2|TRBJ2-5
TGCGCCAGCAGCTTGGGTTTAGCGGGGGGCAACCTTCAAGGGACCCAGTACTTC
CASSLGLAGGNLQGTQYF
>-|TRBV7-8|TRBD1|TRBJ1-3
TGTGCCAGCAGCTTTGGGGCGTGGACAGGGCTCTCTGGAAACACCATATATTTT
CASSFGAWTGLSGNTIYF
>-|TRBV7-2|-|TRBJ2-1
TGTGCCAGCAGCTTAGACGGTGGGGCTGATGAGCAGTTCTTC
CASSLDGGADEQFF
>-|TRBV9|TRBD2|TRBJ2-2
TGTGCCAGCAGCGTATCCCATAGCGGGGGGGCGGCCGGGGAGCTGTTTTTT
CASSVSHSGGAAGELFF
>-|TRBV6-5|TRBD1|TRBJ2-2
TGTGCCAGCAGATGGGGACAGGTTAACACCGGGGAGCTGTTTTTT
CASRWGQVNTGELFF
>-|TRBV18|TRBD1|TRBJ2-7
TGTGCCAGCTCACCACCGGGCAGGGGGCAATACGAGCAGTACTTC
CASSPPGRGQYEQYF
>few|TRBV6-1|TRBD1|TRBJ1-2
TGTGCCAGCAGTCCCCGGACAGGGGTGAACTATGGCTACACCTTC
CASSPRTGVNYGYTF
>-|TRBV5-4|-|TRBJ2-5
TGTGCCAGCAGCTCATTCCCAGAGACCCAGTACTTC
CASSSFPETQYF